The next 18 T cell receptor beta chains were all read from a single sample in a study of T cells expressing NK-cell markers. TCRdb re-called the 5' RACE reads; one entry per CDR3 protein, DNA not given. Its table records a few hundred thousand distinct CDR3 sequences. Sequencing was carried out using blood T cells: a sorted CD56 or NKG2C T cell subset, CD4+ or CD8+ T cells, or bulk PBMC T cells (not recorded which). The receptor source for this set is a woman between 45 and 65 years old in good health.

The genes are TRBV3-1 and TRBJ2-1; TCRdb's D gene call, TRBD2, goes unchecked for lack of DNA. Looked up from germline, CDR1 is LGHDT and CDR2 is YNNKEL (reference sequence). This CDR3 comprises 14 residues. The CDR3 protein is CASSGPYAYNEQFF.

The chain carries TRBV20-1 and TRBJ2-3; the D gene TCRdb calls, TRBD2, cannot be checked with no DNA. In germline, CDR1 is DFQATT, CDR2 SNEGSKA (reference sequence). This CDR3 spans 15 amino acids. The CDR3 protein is CSALPSLGPTDTQYF.

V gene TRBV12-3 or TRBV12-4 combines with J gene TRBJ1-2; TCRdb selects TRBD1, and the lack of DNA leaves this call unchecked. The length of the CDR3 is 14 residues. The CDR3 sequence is CASSLLTGDYGYTF.

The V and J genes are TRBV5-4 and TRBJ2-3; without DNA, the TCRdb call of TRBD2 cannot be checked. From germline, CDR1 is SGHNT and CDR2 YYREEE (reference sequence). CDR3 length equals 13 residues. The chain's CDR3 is CASARDSTDTQYF.

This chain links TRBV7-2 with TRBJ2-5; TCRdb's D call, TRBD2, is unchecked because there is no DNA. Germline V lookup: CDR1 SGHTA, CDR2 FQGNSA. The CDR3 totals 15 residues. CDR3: CASSLAITSVKTQYF.

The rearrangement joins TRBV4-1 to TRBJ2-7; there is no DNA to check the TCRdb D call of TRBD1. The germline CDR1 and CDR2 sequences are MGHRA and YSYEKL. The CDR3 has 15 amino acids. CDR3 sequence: CASSRSGQITYEQYF.

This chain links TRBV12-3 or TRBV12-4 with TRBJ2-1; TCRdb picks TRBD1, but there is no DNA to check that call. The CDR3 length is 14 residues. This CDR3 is CASTRERRGNEQFF.

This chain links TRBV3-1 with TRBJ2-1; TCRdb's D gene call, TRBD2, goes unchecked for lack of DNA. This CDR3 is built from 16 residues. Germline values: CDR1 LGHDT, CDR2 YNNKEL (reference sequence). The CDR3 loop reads CASSPYKTSGDGEQFF.

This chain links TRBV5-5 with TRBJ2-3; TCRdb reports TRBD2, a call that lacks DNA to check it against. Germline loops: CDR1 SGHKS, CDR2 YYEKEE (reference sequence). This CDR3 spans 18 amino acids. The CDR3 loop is CASSLRLAGERSTDTQYF.

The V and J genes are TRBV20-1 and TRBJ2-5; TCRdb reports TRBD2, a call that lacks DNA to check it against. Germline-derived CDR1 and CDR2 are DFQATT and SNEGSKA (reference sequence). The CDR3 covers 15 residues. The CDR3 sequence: CSGSGRAKGVETQYF.

The CDR3 region is CASSNPGPDLEFF. The chain carries TRBV6-5 and TRBJ2-1; TCRdb lists TRBD1, though no DNA is available to test this call. Germline V gives CDR1 MNHEY, CDR2 SVGAGI. This CDR3 region has 13 residues.

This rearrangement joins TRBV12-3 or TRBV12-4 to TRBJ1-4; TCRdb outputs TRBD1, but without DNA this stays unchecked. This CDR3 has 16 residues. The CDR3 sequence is CASSRPMTDYGEKLFF.

CDR3 amino acids: CAGGLAPDKQYF. This rearrangement joins TRBV2 to TRBJ2-3; TCRdb gives TRBD2 as the D gene, but with no DNA this cannot be confirmed. CDR1 and CDR2 (germline): SNHLY, FYNNEI. CDR3 length: 12 amino acids.

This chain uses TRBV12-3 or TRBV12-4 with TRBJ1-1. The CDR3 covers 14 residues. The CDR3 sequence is CASRHSGEYTEAFF.

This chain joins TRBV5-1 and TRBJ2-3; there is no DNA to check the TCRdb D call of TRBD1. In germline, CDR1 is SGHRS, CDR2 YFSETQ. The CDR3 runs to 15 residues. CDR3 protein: CASSLESGGMDTQYF.

The CDR3 protein is CASSLAGQGRLFVAFF. V is TRBV12-3 or TRBV12-4 and J is TRBJ1-1; TCRdb picks TRBD1, but there is no DNA to check that call. This CDR3 is built from 16 residues.

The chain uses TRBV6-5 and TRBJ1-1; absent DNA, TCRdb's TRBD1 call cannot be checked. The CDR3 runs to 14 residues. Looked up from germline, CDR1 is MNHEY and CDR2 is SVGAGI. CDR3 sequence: CASRPQGAGTEAFF.

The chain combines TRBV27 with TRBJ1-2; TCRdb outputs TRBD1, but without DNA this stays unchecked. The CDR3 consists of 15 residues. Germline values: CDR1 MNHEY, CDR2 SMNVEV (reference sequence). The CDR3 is CASRDRDRGLYGYTF.